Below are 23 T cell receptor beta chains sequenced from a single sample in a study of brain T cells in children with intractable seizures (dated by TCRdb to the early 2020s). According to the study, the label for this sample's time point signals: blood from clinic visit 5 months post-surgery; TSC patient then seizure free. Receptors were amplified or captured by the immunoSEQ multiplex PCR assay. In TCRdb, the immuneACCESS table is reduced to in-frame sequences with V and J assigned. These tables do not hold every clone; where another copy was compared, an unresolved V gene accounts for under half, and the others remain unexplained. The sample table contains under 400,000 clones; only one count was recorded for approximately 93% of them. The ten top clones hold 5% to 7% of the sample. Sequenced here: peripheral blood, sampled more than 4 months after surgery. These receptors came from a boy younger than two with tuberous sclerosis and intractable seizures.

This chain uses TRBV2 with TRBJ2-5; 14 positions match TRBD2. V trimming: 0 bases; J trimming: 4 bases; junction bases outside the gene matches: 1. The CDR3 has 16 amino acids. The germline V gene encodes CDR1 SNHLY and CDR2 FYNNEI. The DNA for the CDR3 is TGTGCCAGCAGTGAAGCCGGACTAGCGGGGGGAGAGACCCAGTACTTC. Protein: CASSEAGLAGGETQYF.

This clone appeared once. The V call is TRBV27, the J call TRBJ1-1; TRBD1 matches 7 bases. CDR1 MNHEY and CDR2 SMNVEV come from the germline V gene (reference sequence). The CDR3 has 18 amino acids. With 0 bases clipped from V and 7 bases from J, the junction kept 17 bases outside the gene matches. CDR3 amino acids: CASSLSPTLSTNRGEAFF. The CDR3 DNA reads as TGTGCCAGCAGTTTATCCCCAACTCTTAGTACAAACAGGGGTGAAGCTTTCTTT.

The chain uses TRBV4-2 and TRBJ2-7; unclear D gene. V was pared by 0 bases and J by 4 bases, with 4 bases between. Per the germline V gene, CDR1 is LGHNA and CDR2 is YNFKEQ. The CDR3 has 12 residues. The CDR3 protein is CASSQDKYEQYF. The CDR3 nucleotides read TGTGCCAGCAGCCAAGATAAATACGAGCAGTACTTC.

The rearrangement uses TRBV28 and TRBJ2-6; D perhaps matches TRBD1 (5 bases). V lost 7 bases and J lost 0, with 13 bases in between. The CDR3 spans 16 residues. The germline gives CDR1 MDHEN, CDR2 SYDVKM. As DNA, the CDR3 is TGTGCCAGCACTTCTAGACAGTACTCTGGGGCCAACGTCCTGACTTTC. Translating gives CASTSRQYSGANVLTF.

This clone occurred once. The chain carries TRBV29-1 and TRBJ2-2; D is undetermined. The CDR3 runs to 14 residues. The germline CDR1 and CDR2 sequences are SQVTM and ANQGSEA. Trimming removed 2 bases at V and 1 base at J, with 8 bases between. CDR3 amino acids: CSVETDLNTGELFF. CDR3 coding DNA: TGCAGCGTTGAAACGGACCTGAACACCGGGGAGCTGTTTTTT.

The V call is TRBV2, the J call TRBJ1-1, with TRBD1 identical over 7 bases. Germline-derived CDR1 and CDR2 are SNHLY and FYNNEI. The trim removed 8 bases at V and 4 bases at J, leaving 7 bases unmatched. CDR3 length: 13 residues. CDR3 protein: CASALRQGTEAFF. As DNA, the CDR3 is TGTGCCAGCGCATTACGACAGGGCACTGAAGCTTTCTTT.

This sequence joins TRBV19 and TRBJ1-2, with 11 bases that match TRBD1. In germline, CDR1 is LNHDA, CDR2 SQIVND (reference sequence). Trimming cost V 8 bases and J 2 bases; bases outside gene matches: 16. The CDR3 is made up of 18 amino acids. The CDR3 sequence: CASHLVDRGRPGNYGYTF. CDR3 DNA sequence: TGTGCCAGTCACCTGGTGGACAGGGGGCGTCCGGGGAACTATGGCTACACCTTC.

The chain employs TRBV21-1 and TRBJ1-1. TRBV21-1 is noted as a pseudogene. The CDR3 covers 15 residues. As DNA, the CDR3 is TGTGCCAGCAGATGCCATAGGGCGAGGGATACTGAAGCTTTCTTT. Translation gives CASRCHRARDTEAFF.

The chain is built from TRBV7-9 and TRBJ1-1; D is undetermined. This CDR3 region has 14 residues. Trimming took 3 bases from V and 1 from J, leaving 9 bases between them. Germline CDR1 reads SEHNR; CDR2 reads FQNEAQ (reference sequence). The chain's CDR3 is CASSFYSGNTEAFF. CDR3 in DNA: TGTGCCAGCAGCTTTTATTCAGGGAACACTGAAGCTTTCTTT.

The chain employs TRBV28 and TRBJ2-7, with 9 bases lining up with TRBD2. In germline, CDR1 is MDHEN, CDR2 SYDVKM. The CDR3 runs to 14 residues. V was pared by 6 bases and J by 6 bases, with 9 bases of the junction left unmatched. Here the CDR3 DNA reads TGTGCCAGCAGGCGCAGGGCGGGAGGGGTCGAGCAGTACTTC. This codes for CASRRRAGGVEQYF.

Here the CDR3 reads CASSGRDSPLHF. CDR3 bases: TGTGCCAGCAGCGGAAGAGATTCACCCCTCCACTTT. The rearrangement links TRBV5-4 to TRBJ1-6; D is uncertain. CDR1 SGHNT and CDR2 YYREEE come from the germline V gene (reference sequence). V was pared by 4 bases and J by 8 bases, with 7 bases between. The CDR3 length is 12 residues.

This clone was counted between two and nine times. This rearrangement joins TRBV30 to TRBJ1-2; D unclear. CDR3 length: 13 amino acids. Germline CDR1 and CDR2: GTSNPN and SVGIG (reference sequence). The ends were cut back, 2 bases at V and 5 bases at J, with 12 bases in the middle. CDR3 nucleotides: TGTGCCTGGAGTCCCGTCCCGGGGTATGGCTACACCTTC. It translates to CAWSPVPGYGYTF.

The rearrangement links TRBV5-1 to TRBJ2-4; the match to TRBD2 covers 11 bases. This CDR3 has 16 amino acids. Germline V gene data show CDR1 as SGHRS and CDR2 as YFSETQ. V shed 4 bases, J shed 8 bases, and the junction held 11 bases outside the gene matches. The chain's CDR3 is CASSPDRLAGRDIQYF. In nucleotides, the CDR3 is TGCGCCAGCAGCCCTGACCGACTAGCGGGGAGGGACATTCAGTACTTC.

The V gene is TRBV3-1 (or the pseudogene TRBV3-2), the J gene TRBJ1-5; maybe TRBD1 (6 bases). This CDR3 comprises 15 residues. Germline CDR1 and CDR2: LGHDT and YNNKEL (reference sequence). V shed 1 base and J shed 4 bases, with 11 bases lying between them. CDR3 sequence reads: CASSQGAGVNQPQHF. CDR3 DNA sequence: TGTGCCAGCAGCCAAGGGGCAGGGGTTAATCAGCCCCAGCATTTT.

The CDR3 loop is CASSHAGKGRTNEKLFF. Here the CDR3 DNA reads TGTGCCAGCAGCCATGCGGGTAAAGGGCGAACTAATGAAAAACTGTTTTTT. V is TRBV3-1 (or the pseudogene TRBV3-2) and J is TRBJ1-4; D is unclear. V was pared by 3 bases and J by 1 base, with 15 bases between. Germline loops: CDR1 LGHDT, CDR2 YNNKEL (reference sequence). The CDR3 length is 17 residues.

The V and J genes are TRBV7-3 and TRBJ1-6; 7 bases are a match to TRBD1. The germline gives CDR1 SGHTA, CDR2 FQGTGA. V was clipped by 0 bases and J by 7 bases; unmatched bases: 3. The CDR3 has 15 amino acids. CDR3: CASSLTTGSNSPLHF. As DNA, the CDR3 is TGTGCCAGCAGCTTAACGACAGGGTCAAATTCACCCCTCCACTTT. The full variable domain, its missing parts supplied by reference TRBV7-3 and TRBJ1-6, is GAGVSQTPSNKVTEKGKYVELRCDPISGHTALYWYRQSLGQGPEFLIYFQGTGAADDSGLPNDRFFAVRPEGSVSTLKIQRTERGDSAVYLCASSLTTGSNSPLHFGNGTRLTVT.

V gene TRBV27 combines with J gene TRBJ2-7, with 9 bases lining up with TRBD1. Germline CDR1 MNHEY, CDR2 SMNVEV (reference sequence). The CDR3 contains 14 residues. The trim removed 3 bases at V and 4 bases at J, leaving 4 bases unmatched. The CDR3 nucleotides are TGTGCCAGCAGTTTCGGTGGGACAGGGTACGAGCAGTACTTC. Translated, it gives CASSFGGTGYEQYF.

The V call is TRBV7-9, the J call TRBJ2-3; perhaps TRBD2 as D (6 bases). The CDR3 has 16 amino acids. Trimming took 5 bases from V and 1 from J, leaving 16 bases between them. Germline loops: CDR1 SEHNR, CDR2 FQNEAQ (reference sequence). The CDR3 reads CASSNNGGPGTDTQYF. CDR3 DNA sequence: TGTGCCAGCAGCAACAACGGGGGACCGGGCACAGATACGCAGTATTTT.

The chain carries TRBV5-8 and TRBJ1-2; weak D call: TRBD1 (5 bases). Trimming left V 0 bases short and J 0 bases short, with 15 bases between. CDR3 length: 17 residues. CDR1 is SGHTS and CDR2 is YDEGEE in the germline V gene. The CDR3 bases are TGTGCCAGCAGCTTGGGGCAGGGAAACCCCCCTAACTATGGCTACACCTTC. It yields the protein CASSLGQGNPPNYGYTF.

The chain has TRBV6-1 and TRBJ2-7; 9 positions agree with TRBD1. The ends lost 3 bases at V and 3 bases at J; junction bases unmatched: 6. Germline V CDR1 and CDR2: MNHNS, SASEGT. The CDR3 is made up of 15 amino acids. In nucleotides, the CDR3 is TGTGCCAGCAGTGAGGACGGGACAGGGAGCTACGAGCAGTACTTC. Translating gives CASSEDGTGSYEQYF.

CDR3 nucleotide sequence: TGTGCCAGCAGTGGGGGGGGCAATCAGCCCCAGCATTTT. Protein product: CASSGGGNQPQHF. The rearrangement joins TRBV12-3 or TRBV12-4 to TRBJ1-5; D possibly corresponds to TRBD1 (5 bases). The CDR3 has 13 residues. The V gene lost 5 bases and the J gene lost 2 bases, with 7 bases spanning the gap.

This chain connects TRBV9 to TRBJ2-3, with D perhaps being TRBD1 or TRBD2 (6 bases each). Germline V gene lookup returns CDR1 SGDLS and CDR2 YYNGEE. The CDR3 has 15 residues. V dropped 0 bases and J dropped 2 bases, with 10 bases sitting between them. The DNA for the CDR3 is TGTGCCAGCAGCGTAGGTACGGGGGCCACAGATACGCAGTATTTT. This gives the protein CASSVGTGATDTQYF.

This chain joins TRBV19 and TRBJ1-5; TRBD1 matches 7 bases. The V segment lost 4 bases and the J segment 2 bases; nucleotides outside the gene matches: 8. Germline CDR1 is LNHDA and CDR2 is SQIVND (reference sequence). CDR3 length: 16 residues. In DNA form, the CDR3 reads TGTGCCAGTAGTAAGGAGGGGGCGCGAGGCAATCAGCCCCAGCATTTT. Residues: CASSKEGARGNQPQHF.